This TCR beta chain was retrieved from a study of T-cell memory formation after mild COVID-19. Study information: TCR clusters largely stayed donor specific.

After 5'RACE with constant-segment primers, TCR alpha and TCR beta cDNA libraries carrying sample barcodes and UMIs were obtained. From the 5' RACE reads, TCRdb called clonotypes with MiXCR, one entry per CDR3 protein. The data contain approximately 82,000 distinct CDR3 sequences, around 13% of them singletons. The germline gives CDR1 MNHEY, CDR2 SVGAGI. The trim removed 4 bases at V and 4 bases at J, leaving 15 bases unmatched. CDR3 length equals 17 residues. Study outcomes and limitations: Some clones that responded were present in memory (sampled pre-infection), which suggests cross-reactive memory joined. The main location of contracting CD4+ clones was CM and EM, and that of contracting CD8+ clones was EMRA.

This clonotype was counted a few times. Its target is unknown. J is TRBJ2-7 and V is TRBV6-5; 8 bases match TRBD2. The TCR originated in a young man who had mild COVID-19 (a few samples of this study predate the infection). Cell type and time point are not known. Source material: PBMCs or a T cell subset sorted from them (not recorded which). CDR3 protein: CASSLFQPAGGGYEQYF. The CDR3 DNA is TGTGCCAGCAGTTTATTTCAGCCGGCGGGGGGCGGGTACGAGCAGTACTTC.